The entry below gives a single T cell receptor beta chain sequence along with its context. Sequenced by immunoSEQ multiplex PCR; TCRdb stores in-frame clones only, minus some. This table has almost 95,000 clones, around 85% appearing once. Germline CDR1 is SGHTA and CDR2 is FQGTGA. This CDR3 comprises 16 residues. V gave up 5 bases and J gave up 2 bases; unmatched junction bases: 4. This sample was included in a study of T cell responses to AZD1222 COVID-19 vaccine. The input for sequencing was peripheral blood, taken 28 days after the second AZD1222 dose. The chain has TRBV7-3 and TRBJ2-3, with 13 bases fitting TRBD2. The origin of this receptor is an adult who received the AZD1222 COVID-19 vaccine. The DNA for the CDR3 is TGTGCCAGCAGCCACGGACTAGCGGGGGACACAGATACGCAGTATTTT. This sequence encodes CASSHGLAGDTDTQYF.